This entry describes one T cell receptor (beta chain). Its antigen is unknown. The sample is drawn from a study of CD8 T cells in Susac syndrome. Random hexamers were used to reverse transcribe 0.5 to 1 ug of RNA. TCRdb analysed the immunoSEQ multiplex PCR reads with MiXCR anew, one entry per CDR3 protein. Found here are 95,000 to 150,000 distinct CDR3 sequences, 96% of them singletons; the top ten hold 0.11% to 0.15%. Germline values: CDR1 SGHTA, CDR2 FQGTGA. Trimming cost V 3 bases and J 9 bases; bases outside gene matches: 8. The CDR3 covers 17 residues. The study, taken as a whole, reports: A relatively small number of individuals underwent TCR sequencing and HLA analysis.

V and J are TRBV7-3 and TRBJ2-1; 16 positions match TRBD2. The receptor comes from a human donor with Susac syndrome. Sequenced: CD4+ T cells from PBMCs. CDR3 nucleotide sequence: TGTGCCAGCAGCTTGGGACTAGCGGGAGGGGGGAGAGGTGAGCAGTTCTTC. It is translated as CASSLGLAGGGRGEQFF.